The 8 T cell receptor beta chains below all came from one sample that was sequenced in a study of shared clonotypes between healthy human individuals. The assay was immunoSEQ multiplex PCR, and TCRdb's table has in-frame clones only and misses some. This sample has about 960,000 clones; roughly 72% occur once, and the top ten carry nearly 1.5%. Material: memory CD4+ T cells sorted from blood. The subset was: CD45RA-negative fraction. Receptors were obtained from a man between 18 and 29 years old in good health.

V and J are TRBV5-1 and TRBJ2-1, with TRBD2 matching 8 bases. The CDR3 is 16 residues long. Germline CDR1 SGHRS, CDR2 YFSETQ. V gave up 2 bases and J gave up 7 bases; unmatched junction bases: 11. This chain's CDR3 is CASSLRLLAGLNEQFF. Here the CDR3 DNA reads TGCGCCAGCAGCTTAAGATTGCTAGCGGGTCTTAATGAGCAGTTCTTC.

The J gene is TRBJ2-1, the V gene TRBV9; tentative D call: TRBD2 (5 bases). The CDR3 consists of 14 residues. Deletions cut 6 bases from V and 6 bases from J, with 16 bases between. CDR1 is SGDLS and CDR2 is YYNGEE in the germline V gene. CDR3 residues: CASTPGKGTNEQFF. As DNA, the CDR3 is TGTGCCAGCACCCCGGGGAAGGGCACCAATGAGCAGTTCTTC.

The rearrangement links TRBV29-1 to TRBJ2-7; 11 nucleotides agree with TRBD1. The CDR3 contains 13 residues. With 5 bases clipped from V and 7 bases from J, the junction kept 7 bases outside the gene matches. Germline V gene sequence: CDR1 SQVTM, CDR2 ANQGSEA. The CDR3 sequence: CSVMDRGPEEQYF. CDR3 DNA: TGCAGCGTTATGGACAGGGGGCCGGAGGAGCAGTACTTC.

The J gene is TRBJ2-5, the V gene TRBV5-1; unclear D gene. Per the germline V gene, CDR1 is SGHRS and CDR2 is YFSETQ. Trimming removed 5 bases from V and 5 bases from J, with 10 bases in between. The length of the CDR3 is 12 residues. The CDR3 DNA is TGCGCCAGCAGTGCGATGATGGAGACCCAGTACTTC. Translating it yields CASSAMMETQYF.

The rearrangement joins TRBV6-1 to TRBJ1-2, with TRBD1 identical over 8 bases. Germline-derived CDR1 and CDR2 are MNHNS and SASEGT. The CDR3 runs to 14 residues. Trimming at V came to 7 bases and at J to 4 bases, leaving 8 bases not matched to a gene. CDR3 bases: TGTGCCAGCACCTTGACAGGGGTGGGCTATGGCTACACCTTC. Its translation is CASTLTGVGYGYTF.

The V call is TRBV28, the J call TRBJ2-3; D not resolved. V lost 4 bases, J lost 6 bases, and 17 bases lay in between. There are 15 residues in the CDR3. Germline V gene lookup returns CDR1 MDHEN and CDR2 SYDVKM. The CDR3 protein is CASSSPGRKTDTQYF. CDR3 DNA sequence: TGTGCCAGCAGTTCCCCCGGACGGAAGACCGATACGCAGTATTTT.

This clone was seen just once. The V and J genes are TRBV27 and TRBJ1-6; TRBD1 is a possible D gene (5 bases). The V gene's germline CDR1 is MNHEY and CDR2 SMNVEV (reference sequence). V was cut by 1 base and J by 5 bases, with 9 bases left in between. The CDR3 is made up of 15 amino acids. The CDR3 here is CASSLLGTHNSPLHF. Written as DNA, the CDR3 is TGTGCCAGCAGTTTATTGGGGACCCATAATTCACCCCTCCACTTT.

This chain links TRBV5-4 with TRBJ2-5; 8 bases map to TRBD2. J lost 2 bases, V lost 5 bases, and 8 bases had no gene match. This CDR3 contains 15 residues. Germline CDR1 is SGHNT and CDR2 is YYREEE (reference sequence). This chain's CDR3 is CASSQGLALQETQYF. In DNA form, the CDR3 reads TGTGCCAGCAGTCAAGGACTAGCCCTACAAGAGACCCAGTACTTC.